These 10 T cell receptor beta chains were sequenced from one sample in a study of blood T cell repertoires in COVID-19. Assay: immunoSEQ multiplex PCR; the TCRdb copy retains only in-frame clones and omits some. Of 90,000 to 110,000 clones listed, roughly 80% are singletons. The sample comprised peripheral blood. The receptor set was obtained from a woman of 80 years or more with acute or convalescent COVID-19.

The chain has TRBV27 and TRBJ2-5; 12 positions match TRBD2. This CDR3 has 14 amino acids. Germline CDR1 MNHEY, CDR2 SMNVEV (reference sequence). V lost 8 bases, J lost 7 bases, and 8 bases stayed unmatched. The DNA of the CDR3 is TGTGCCAGCGGGCTAGCGGGAGGGGCCATGACCCAGTACTTC. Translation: CASGLAGGAMTQYF.

CDR3 nucleotide sequence: TGTGCCAGCAGTCAGGGACAGGGGGCCCCCTACGAGCAGTACTTC. Its translation: CASSQGQGAPYEQYF. This chain connects TRBV2 to TRBJ2-7; 12 bases match TRBD1. Germline V gene data show CDR1 as SNHLY and CDR2 as FYNNEI. Trimming at V came to 5 bases and at J to 2 bases, leaving 4 bases not matched to a gene. The CDR3 runs 15 residues.

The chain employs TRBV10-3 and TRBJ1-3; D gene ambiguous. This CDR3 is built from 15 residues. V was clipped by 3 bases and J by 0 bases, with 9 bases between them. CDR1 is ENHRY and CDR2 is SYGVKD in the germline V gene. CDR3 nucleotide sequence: TGTGCCATCAGTGAAAACAGTAACTCTGGAAACACCATATATTTT. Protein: CAISENSNSGNTIYF.

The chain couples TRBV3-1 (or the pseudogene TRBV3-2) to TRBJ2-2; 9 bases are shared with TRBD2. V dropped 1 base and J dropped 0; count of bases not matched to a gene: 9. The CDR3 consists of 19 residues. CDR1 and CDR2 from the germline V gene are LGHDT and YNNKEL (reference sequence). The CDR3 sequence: CASSQGLAVRGSNTGELFF. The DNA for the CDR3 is TGTGCCAGCAGCCAAGGACTAGCGGTTCGAGGTTCGAACACCGGGGAGCTGTTTTTT.

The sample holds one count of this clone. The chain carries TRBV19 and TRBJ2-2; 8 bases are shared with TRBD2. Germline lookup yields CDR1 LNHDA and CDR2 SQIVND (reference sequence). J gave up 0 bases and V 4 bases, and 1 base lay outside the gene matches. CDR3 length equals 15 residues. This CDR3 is CASSSGRSNTGELFF. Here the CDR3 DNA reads TGTGCCAGTAGTAGCGGGAGGTCGAACACCGGGGAGCTGTTTTTT. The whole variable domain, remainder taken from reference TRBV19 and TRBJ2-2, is DGGITQSPKYLFRKEGQNVTLSCEQNLNHDAMYWYRQDPGQGLRLIYYSQIVNDFQKGDIAEGYSVSREKKESFPLTVTSAQKNPTAFYLCASSSGRSNTGELFFGEGSRLTVL.

The CDR3 region has the DNA TGTGCCAGCAGCTTGGGGGCAGGGCTAAGTGGCTACACCTTC. This gives the protein CASSLGAGLSGYTF. The chain couples TRBV5-4 to TRBJ1-2; maybe TRBD1 (5 bases). This CDR3 is 14 amino acids long. The V end lost 0 bases, the J end lost 7 bases, and 13 bases lay between the germline ends. Germline loops: CDR1 SGHNT, CDR2 YYREEE (reference sequence). Based on the CDR3 plus reference TRBV5-4 and TRBJ1-2, the full variable domain is ETGVTQSPTHLIKTRGQQVTLRCSSQSGHNTVSWYQQALGQGPQFIFQYYREEENGRGNFPPRFSGLQFPNYSSELNVNALELDDSALYLCASSLGAGLSGYTFGSGTRLTVV.

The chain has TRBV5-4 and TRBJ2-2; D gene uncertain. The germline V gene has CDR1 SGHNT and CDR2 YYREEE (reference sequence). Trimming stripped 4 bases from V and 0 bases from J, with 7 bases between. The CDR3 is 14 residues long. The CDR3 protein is CASSIPANTGELFF. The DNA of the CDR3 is TGTGCCAGCAGCATACCGGCGAACACCGGGGAGCTGTTTTTT.

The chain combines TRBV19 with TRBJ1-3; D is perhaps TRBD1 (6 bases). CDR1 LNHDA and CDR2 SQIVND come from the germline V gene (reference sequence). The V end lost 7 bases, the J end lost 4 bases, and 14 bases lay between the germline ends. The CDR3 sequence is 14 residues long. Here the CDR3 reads CASNDRSTGNTIYF. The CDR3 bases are TGTGCCAGTAATGACAGGTCCACAGGAAACACCATATATTTT.

The CDR3 nucleotides are TGCGCCAGCAGCCAGGGTCACGAGCAGTACTTC. Its translation is CASSQGHEQYF. This chain connects TRBV5-1 to TRBJ2-7, with D possibly being TRBD1 (5 bases). This CDR3 spans 11 amino acids. The germline V gene has CDR1 SGHRS and CDR2 YFSETQ. Trimming removed 4 bases at V and 5 bases at J, with 7 bases between.

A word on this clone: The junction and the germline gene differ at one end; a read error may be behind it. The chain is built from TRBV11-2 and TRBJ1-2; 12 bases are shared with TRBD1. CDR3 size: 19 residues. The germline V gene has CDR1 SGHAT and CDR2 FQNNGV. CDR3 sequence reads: CASHLSRDRGPFGGVGSTF. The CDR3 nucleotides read TGTGCCAGTCATCTTAGCCGGGACAGGGGGCCGTTCGGGGGTGTTGGCTCCACCTTC. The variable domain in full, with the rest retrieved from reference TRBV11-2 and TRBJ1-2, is EAGVAQSPRYKIIEKRQSVAFWCNPISGHATLYWYQQILGQGPKLLIQFQNNGVVDDSQLPKDRFSAERLKGVDSTLKIQPAKLEDSAVYLCASHLSRDRGPFGGVGSTFGSGTRLTVV.